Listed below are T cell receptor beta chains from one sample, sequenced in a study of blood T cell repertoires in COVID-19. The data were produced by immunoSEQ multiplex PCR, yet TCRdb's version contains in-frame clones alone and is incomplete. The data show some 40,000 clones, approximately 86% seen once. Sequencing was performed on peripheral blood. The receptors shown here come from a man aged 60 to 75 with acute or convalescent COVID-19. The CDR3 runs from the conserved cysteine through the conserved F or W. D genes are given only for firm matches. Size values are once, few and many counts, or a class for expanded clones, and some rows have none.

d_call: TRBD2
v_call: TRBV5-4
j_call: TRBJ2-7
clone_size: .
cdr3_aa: CASSLGLSGDYEQYF
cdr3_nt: TGTGCCAGCAGCTTGGGGTTGAGCGGGGACTACGAGCAGTACTTC

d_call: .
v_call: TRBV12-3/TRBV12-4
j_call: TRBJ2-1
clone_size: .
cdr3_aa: CASSLVGGGEQFF
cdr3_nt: TGTGCCAGCAGTTTAGTTGGGGGCGGTGAGCAGTTCTTC

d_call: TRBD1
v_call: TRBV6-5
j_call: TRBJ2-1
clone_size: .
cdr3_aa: CATDPGTGVFNEQFF
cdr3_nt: TGTGCCACCGACCCTGGGACAGGGGTTTTCAATGAGCAGTTCTTC

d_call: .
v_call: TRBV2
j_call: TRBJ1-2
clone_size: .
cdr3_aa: CASSEEVVGDGYTF
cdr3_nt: TGTGCCAGCAGTGAAGAGGTAGTCGGGGATGGCTACACCTTC

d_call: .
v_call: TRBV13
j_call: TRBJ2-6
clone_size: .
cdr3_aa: CASSFFRGSGANVLTF
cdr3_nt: TGTGCCAGCAGCTTCTTCAGGGGAAGCGGGGCCAACGTCCTGACTTTC

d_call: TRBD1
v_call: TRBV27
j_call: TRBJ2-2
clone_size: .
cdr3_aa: CASSLLTGTGPTGELFF
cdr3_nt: TGTGCCAGCAGTTTACTGACCGGGACAGGGCCCACCGGGGAGCTGTTTTTT

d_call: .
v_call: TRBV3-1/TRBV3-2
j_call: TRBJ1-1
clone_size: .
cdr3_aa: CASSQRGIGNTEAFF
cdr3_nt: TGTGCCAGCAGCCAACGGGGTATCGGGAACACTGAAGCTTTCTTT

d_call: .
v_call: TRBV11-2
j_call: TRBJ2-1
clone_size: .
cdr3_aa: CASSRGRPVNEQFF
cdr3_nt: TGTGCCAGCAGCAGGGGCAGGCCCGTTAATGAGCAGTTCTTC

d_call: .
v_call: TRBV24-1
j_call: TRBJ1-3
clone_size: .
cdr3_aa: CATSDGRGTGNTIYF
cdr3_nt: TGTGCCACCAGTGATGGCAGGGGTACTGGAAACACCATATATTTT

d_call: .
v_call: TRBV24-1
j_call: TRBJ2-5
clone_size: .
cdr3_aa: CATSVNGEETQYF
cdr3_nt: TGTGCCACCAGTGTAAACGGGGAAGAGACCCAGTACTTC

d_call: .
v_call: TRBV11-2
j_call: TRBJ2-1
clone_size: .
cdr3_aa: CASDRGLPLYNEQFF
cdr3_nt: TGTGCCAGCGATAGGGGCCTGCCCCTCTACAATGAGCAGTTCTTC

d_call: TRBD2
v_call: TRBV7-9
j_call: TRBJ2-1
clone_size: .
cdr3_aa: CASSLMGLAGGEQFF
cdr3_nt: TGTGCCAGCAGCTTAATGGGACTAGCGGGCGGAGAGCAGTTCTTC

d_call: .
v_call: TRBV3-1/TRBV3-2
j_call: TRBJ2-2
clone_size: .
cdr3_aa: CASSHNFPTGELFF
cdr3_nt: TGTGCCAGCAGCCACAATTTCCCCACCGGGGAGCTGTTTTTT

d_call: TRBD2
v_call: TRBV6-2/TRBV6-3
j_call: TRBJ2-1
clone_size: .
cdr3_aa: CASSSGTSNEQFF
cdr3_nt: TGTGCCAGCAGTTCCGGGACTAGCAATGAGCAGTTCTTC

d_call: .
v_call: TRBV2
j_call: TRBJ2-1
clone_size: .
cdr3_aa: CASILAGAAYNEQFF
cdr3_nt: TGTGCCAGCATATTGGCGGGCGCGGCCTACAATGAGCAGTTCTTC

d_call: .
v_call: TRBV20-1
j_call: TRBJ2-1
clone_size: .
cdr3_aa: CSASDNSGNEQFF
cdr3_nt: TGCAGTGCTAGTGACAATAGTGGCAATGAGCAGTTCTTC

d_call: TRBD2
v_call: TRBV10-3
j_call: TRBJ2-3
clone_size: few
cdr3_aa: CAIQGTSGRTDTQYF
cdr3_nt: TGTGCCATCCAAGGGACTAGCGGACGCACAGATACGCAGTATTTT

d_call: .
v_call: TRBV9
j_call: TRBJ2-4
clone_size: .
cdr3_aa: CASSVAQRGDIQYF
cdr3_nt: TGTGCCAGCAGCGTCGCCCAACGGGGAGACATTCAGTACTTC

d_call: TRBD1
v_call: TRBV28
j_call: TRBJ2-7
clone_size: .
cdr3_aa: CASSAGTGGEQYF
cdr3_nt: TGTGCCAGCAGTGCCGGGACAGGGGGCGAGCAGTACTTC

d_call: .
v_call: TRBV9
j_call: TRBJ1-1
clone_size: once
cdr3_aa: CASSVVKGGTTEAFF
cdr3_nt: TGTGCCAGCAGCGTAGTAAAGGGGGGGACCACTGAAGCTTTCTTT

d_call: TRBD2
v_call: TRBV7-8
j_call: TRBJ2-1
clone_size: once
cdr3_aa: CASRRTGTSQFF
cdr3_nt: TGTGCCAGCAGGCGAACCGGGACTAGCCAGTTCTTC

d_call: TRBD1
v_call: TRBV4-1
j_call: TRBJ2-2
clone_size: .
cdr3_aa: CASSQETGGRTGELFF
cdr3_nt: TGCGCCAGCAGCCAAGAGACAGGGGGAAGGACCGGGGAGCTGTTTTTT

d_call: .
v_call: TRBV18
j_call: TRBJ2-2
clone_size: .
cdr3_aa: CASSLPGANTGELFF
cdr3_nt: TGTGCCAGCTCTCTACCGGGAGCGAACACCGGGGAGCTGTTTTTT

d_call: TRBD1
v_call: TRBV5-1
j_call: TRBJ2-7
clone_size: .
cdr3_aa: CASSLSSGGGTGFGEQYF
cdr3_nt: TGCGCCAGCAGCTTGTCTTCGGGGGGCGGGACAGGGTTCGGCGAGCAGTACTTC

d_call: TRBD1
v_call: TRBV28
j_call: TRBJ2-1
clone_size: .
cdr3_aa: CASSFGTGGSGNEQFF
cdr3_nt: TGTGCCAGCAGTTTTGGGACAGGGGGCTCGGGCAATGAGCAGTTCTTC

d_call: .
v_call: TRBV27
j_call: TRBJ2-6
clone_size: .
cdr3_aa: CASRGTLGGSGANVLTF
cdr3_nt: TGTGCCAGCAGGGGGACCCTCGGGGGCTCTGGGGCCAACGTCCTGACTTTC

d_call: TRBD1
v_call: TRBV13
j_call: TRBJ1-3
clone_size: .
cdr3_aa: CASSAGQGRNTIYF
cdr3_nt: TGTGCCAGCAGCGCGGGACAGGGAAGAAACACCATATATTTT

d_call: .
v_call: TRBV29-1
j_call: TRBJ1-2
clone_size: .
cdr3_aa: CSVDSPNYGYTF
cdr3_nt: TGCAGCGTTGATAGCCCTAACTATGGCTACACCTTC

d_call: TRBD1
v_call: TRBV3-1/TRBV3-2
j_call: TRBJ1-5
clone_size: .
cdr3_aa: CASSQEGQGGRNQPQHF
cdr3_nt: TGTGCCAGCAGCCAAGAGGGACAGGGTGGTCGCAATCAGCCCCAGCATTTT

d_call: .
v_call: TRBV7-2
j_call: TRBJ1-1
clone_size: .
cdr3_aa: CASSLEGVGTEAFF
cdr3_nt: TGTGCCAGCAGCTTAGAGGGGGTGGGAACTGAAGCTTTCTTT

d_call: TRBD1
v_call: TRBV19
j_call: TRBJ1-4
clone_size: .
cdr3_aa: CASSISRGQNEKLFF
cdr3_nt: TGTGCCAGTAGTATAAGCAGGGGGCAAAATGAAAAACTGTTTTTT

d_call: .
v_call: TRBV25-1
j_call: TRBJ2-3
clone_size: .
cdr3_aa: CASSVSADTQYF
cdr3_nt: TGTGCCAGCAGTGTGTCGGCAGATACGCAGTATTTT

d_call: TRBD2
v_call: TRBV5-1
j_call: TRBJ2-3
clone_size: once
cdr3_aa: CASTPATSGRTDTQYF
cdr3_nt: TGCGCCAGCACTCCGGCGACTAGCGGGAGAACAGATACGCAGTATTTT

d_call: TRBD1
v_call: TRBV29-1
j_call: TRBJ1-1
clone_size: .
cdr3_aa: CSVDRGQGADTEAFF
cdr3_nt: TGCAGCGTTGATCGGGGCCAGGGGGCTGACACTGAAGCTTTCTTT

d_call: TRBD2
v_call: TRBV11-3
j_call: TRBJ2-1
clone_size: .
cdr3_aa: CASSLELAGGVNEQFF
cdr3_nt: TGTGCCAGCAGCTTAGAACTAGCGGGAGGTGTAAATGAGCAGTTCTTC

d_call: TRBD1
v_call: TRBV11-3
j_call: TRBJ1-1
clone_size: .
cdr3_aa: CASSWTGEVTEAFF
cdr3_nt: TGTGCCAGCAGCTGGACAGGGGAGGTCACTGAAGCTTTCTTT

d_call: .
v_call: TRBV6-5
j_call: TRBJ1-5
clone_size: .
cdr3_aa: CASRDIQGSNQPQHF
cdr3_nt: TGTGCCAGCAGAGATATACAGGGAAGCAATCAGCCCCAGCATTTT

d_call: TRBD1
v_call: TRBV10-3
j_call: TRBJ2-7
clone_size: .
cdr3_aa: CAISESKDRGYEQYF
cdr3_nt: TGTGCCATCAGTGAGTCGAAGGACAGGGGGTACGAGCAGTACTTC

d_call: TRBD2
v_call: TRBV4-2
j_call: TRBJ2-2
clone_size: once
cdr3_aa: CASSQESLAGEVGELFF
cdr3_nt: TGTGCCAGCAGCCAAGAAAGCCTAGCGGGAGAGGTCGGGGAGCTGTTTTTT

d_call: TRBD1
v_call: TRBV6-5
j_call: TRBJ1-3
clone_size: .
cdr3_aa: CASRTGGGNTIYF
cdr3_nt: TGTGCCAGCAGGACAGGGGGTGGAAACACCATATATTTT

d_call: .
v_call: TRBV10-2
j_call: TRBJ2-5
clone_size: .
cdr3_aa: CASTGVGRETQYF
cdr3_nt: TGCGCCAGCACGGGGGTGGGGCGGGAGACCCAGTACTTC